This T cell receptor (beta chain) was obtained from a study of T-cell reconstitution after alpha-beta-depleted transplantation in children. General study points: After transplant, at about two months, alpha-beta T cells were reportedly derived from several hundred expanded graft clones. T-cell counts and diversity at one year post-transplant came mainly from newly produced T cells. There were some patients whose high TCRbeta diversity at day 60 came from surviving recipient T cells and thymic progenitors.

This clonotype has a count of ten or more. Its antigen is not identified. The TCRbeta library incorporated unique molecular identifiers. TCRdb used MiXCR to reprocess the PCR reads, holding one entry per CDR3 protein. The profile shows 500,000 or so distinct CDR3 sequences, over 9.5% of them singletons. The starting material was PBMCs, mostly from graft donor cells, obtained 180 days after TCRalphabeta/CD19-depleted stem cell transplant. This clonotype was sampled from a female patient aged 2-15 years who had a stem cell transplant for aplastic anemia, so the T cells may come from the graft donor.

The chain's CDR3 is CASSLPISGSTDTQYF. DNA of the CDR3: TGCGCCAGCAGCTTACCCATTAGCGGGTCCACAGATACGCAGTATTTT. The chain carries TRBV5-1 and TRBJ2-3; 7 bases map to TRBD2. This CDR3 region has 16 residues. Germline-derived CDR1 and CDR2 are SGHRS and YFSETQ. V shed 2 bases and J 2 bases; nucleotides not matched to a gene: 8.